The clone carrying this TCR beta chain was counted at least ten times. Its antigen is not known. This sample was included in a study of molecular identifiers for immune sequencing clone quantification. V was shortened by 6 bases and J by 4 bases, with 21 bases between the two germline ends. CDR3 length equals 15 residues. Germline CDR1 reads SQVTM; CDR2 reads ANQGSEA. It was with previously described methods and listed TCR primers that bulk TCR libraries were made. In TCRdb, the PCR reads were re-called with MiXCR into one record per CDR3 protein. The sample has more than 550,000 distinct CDR3 sequences, 25% seen once. Regarding the study as a whole: Detection of one spiked Jurkat cell's TCR RNA reportedly worked in around 1 million naive cells. Because of identical TCR molecules sharing a barcode, sizes of highly expanded clones could be underestimated.

Sorting recovered naive CD8 T cells on a CD8+CD4-CCR7+CD45RA+ profile. The gene calls are TRBV29-1 and TRBJ1-2; possible D gene TRBD1, 5 bases. The material sequenced was naive CD8+ T cells from blood, with Jurkat cell RNA spiked in. The subset denotes: FACS-sorted CD8+CD4-CCR7+CD45RA+ naive T cells. This clonotype was obtained from a human donor in good health. Some libraries in this study had Jurkat cell RNA spiked in. This CDR3 is CSVGPEGPGGYGYTF. CDR3 sequence (DNA): TGCAGCGTGGGACCAGAGGGACCCGGTGGCTATGGCTACACCTTC.